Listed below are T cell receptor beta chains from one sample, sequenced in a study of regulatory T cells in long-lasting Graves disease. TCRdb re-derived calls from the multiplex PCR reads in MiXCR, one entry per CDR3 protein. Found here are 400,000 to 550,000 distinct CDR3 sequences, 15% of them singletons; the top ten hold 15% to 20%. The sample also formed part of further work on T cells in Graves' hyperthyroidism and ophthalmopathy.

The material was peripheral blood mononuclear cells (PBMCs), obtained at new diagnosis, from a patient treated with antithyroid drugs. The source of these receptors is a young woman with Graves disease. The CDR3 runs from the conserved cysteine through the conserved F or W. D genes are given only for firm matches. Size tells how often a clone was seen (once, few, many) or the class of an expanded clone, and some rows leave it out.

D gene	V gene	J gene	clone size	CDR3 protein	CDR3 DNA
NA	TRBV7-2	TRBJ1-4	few	CASSLAGRPEKLFF	TGTGCCAGCAGCTTAGCGGGCCGGCCCGAAAAACTGTTTTTT
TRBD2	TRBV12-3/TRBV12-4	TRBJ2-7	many	CASSFEVSGRAYEQYF	TGTGCCAGCAGTTTTGAGGTTTCCGGGAGGGCCTACGAGCAGTACTTC
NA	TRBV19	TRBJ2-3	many	CASSTQGARTDTQYF	TGTGCCAGTAGTACACAGGGAGCTCGCACAGATACGCAGTATTTT
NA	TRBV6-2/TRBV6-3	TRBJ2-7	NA	CASSYGTYEQYF	TGTGCCAGCAGTTATGGGACCTACGAGCAGTACTTC
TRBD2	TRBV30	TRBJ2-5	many	CAWNLAGGQETQYF	TGTGCCTGGAACCTGGCGGGAGGTCAAGAGACCCAGTACTTC
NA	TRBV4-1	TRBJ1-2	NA	CASSQGPRRGVLGDYGYTF	TGCGCCAGCAGCCAAGGTCCAAGACGAGGCGTATTGGGTGACTATGGCTACACCTTC
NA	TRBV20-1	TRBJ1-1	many	CSARAFRGRTEAFF	TGCAGTGCTAGGGCCTTCAGGGGTAGGACTGAAGCTTTCTTT
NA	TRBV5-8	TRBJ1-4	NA	CASSHSASNEKLFF	TGTGCCAGCAGCCACTCGGCCTCTAATGAAAAACTGTTTTTT
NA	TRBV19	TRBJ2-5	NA	CASSSLAWERETQYF	TGTGCCAGTAGTTCGCTAGCGTGGGAGAGGGAGACCCAGTACTTC
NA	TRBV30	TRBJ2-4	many	CAWSVGGSKNIQYF	TGTGCCTGGAGTGTAGGGGGGTCCAAAAACATTCAGTACTTC
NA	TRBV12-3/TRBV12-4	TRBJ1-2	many	CASSLLAGDYGYTF	TGTGCCAGCAGTTTATTAGCAGGAGACTATGGCTACACCTTC
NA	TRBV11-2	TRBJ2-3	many	CASSLGGLGATADTQYF	TGTGCCAGCAGCTTAGGTGGGCTCGGGGCCACCGCAGATACGCAGTATTTT
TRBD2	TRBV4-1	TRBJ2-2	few	CASSQARLAGGTGELFF	TGCGCCAGCAGCCAAGCCCGACTAGCGGGTGGCACCGGGGAGCTGTTTTTT
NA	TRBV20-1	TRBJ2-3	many	CSARVPGADTQYF	TGCAGTGCTAGAGTCCCAGGGGCAGATACGCAGTATTTT
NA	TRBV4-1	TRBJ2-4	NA	CASSQVPAAKNIQYF	TGCGCCAGCAGCCAAGTGCCAGCGGCCAAAAACATTCAGTACTTC
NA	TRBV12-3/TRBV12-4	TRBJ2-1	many	CASETRGNEQFF	TGTGCCAGTGAGACTAGAGGCAATGAGCAGTTCTTC
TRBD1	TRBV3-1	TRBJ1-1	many	CASSLRTGRNTEAFF	TGTGCCAGCAGCCTAAGGACAGGGCGAAACACTGAAGCTTTCTTT
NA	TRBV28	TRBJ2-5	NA	CASTGKLETQYF	TGTGCCAGCACAGGGAAGTTAGAGACCCAGTACTTC
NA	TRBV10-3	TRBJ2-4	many	CAISEPDRGDIQYF	TGTGCCATCAGTGAGCCAGATCGAGGGGACATTCAGTACTTC
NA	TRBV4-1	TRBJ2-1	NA	CASSQVGPADSSYNEQFF	TGCGCCAGCAGCCAAGTAGGCCCGGCGGACAGCTCCTACAATGAGCAGTTCTTC
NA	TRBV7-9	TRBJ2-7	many	CASSPRELRSYEQYF	TGTGCCAGCAGCCCTCGGGAGTTAAGGTCCTACGAGCAGTACTTC
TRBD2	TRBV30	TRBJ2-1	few	CAWRSTRTSFNNEQFF	TGTGCCTGGAGATCCACCCGGACTAGTTTCAACAATGAGCAGTTCTTC
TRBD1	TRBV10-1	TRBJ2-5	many	CASSESGDRQETQYF	TGCGCCAGCAGTGAGTCCGGGGACAGACAAGAGACCCAGTACTTC
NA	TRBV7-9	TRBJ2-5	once	CASSFGGHQETQYF	TGTGCCAGCAGCTTTGGCGGACACCAAGAGACCCAGTACTTC
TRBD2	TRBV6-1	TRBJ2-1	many	CASNQLSGTFNEQFF	TGTGCCAGCAACCAACTTAGCGGGACCTTCAATGAGCAGTTCTTC
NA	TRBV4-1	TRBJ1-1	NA	CASSQDRTESAFF	TGCGCCAGTAGCCAAGATCGAACAGAATCAGCTTTCTTT
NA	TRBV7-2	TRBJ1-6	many	CASIKTAIHNSPLHF	TGTGCCAGCATCAAGACCGCTATTCATAATTCACCCCTCCACTTT
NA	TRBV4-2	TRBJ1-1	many	CASSHSENTEAFF	TGTGCCAGCAGCCACAGCGAGAACACTGAAGCTTTCTTT
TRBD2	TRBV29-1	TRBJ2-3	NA	CSAGTSGAKTDTQYF	TGCAGCGCAGGGACTAGCGGGGCAAAGACAGATACGCAGTATTTT
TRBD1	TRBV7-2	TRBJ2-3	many	CASSLMGQGTDTQYF	TGTGCCAGCAGCTTAATGGGACAGGGGACAGATACGCAGTATTTT
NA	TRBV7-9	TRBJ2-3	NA	CASSLAGIGTDTQYF	TGTGCCAGCAGCTTAGCAGGGATTGGCACAGATACGCAGTATTTT
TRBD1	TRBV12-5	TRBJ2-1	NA	CASGSDRGWGEQFF	TGTGCTAGTGGTTCAGACAGGGGGTGGGGTGAGCAGTTCTTC
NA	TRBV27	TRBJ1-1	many	CASQDIPGGYTEAFF	TGCGCCAGCCAAGACATTCCCGGGGGGTACACTGAAGCTTTCTTT
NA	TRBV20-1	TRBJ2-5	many	CSARRGLETQYF	TGCAGTGCTAGACGGGGGCTGGAGACCCAGTACTTC
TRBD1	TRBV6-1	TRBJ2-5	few	CASSRPRVRGWETQYF	TGTGCCAGCTCACGTCCCCGGGTCAGGGGGTGGGAGACCCAGTACTTC
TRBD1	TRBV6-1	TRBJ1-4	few	CASTGTATGRRREKLFF	TGTGCCAGCACTGGGACAGCTACGGGCCGTAGGCGTGAAAAACTGTTTTTT
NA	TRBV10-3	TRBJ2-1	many	CAMTNSGNEQFF	TGTGCCATGACAAATTCCGGGAATGAGCAGTTCTTC
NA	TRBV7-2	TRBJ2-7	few	CASSPARRQSSYEQYF	TGTGCCAGCAGCCCAGCCCGGCGTCAATCGTCCTACGAGCAGTACTTC
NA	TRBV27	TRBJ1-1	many	CASSSSGLGTEAFF	TGTGCCAGCAGTTCATCGGGCCTTGGAACTGAAGCTTTCTTT
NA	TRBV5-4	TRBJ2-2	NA	CASSLKLVGMSGPNTGELFF	TGTGCCAGCAGCTTAAAACTTGTAGGTATGAGCGGACCGAACACCGGGGAGCTGTTTTTT
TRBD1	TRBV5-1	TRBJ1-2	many	CASSQQGGSYSNYGYTF	TGCGCCAGCAGCCAACAGGGGGGTTCCTACTCTAACTATGGCTACACCTTC
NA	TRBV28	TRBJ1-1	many	CASSTGSEAFF	TGTGCCAGCAGTACTGGATCCGAAGCTTTCTTT
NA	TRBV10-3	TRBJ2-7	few	CAISESRTRYEQYF	TGTGCCATCAGTGAGTCGAGAACCCGCTACGAGCAGTACTTC